The 4 T cell receptor beta chains below were found in one sample sequenced in a study of graft-versus-host responses after intestinal transplantation. These receptors' targets are unknown. The data were produced by immunoSEQ multiplex PCR, yet TCRdb's version contains in-frame clones alone and is incomplete. The table includes some 90,000 clones, 80% to 95% detected once. Here the sequenced sample was unstimulated CD4+ T cells sorted from spleen or lymph node cells, taken before intestinal transplant. Receptors originate from a human donor who received an intestinal transplant.

The gene calls are TRBV5-1 and TRBJ2-1; TRBD2 aligns across 14 bases. J lost 0 bases, V lost 4 bases, and 6 bases had no gene match. Germline V lookup: CDR1 SGHRS, CDR2 YFSETQ. The CDR3 consists of 18 residues. The CDR3 nucleotides read TGCGCCAGCAGCAAGGGACTAGCGGGAGCCGCCTCCTACAATGAGCAGTTCTTC. Amino acids: CASSKGLAGAASYNEQFF.

Comments on this clone: Relative to the germline gene, one junction end is altered; a read error may explain this. This chain joins TRBV27 and TRBJ2-1, with 7 bases lining up with TRBD2. Germline lookup yields CDR1 MNHEY and CDR2 SMNVEV (reference sequence). This CDR3 is 12 amino acids long. CDR3 sequence reads: CASSSVAGLPLF. Written as DNA, the CDR3 is TGTGCCAGCAGTTCCGTAGCGGGTCTCCCCCTCTTC.

The chain is built from TRBV5-1 and TRBJ1-5; D gene ambiguous. V dropped 4 bases and J dropped 0 bases, with 23 bases sitting between them. CDR1 and CDR2 (germline): SGHRS, YFSETQ. The CDR3 spans 19 residues. Written as DNA, the CDR3 is TGCGCCAGCAGCGGCCCCGGCGGCGGACCCCGGCATAGCAATCAGCCCCAGCATTTT. This codes for CASSGPGGGPRHSNQPQHF.

The chain recombines TRBV6-4 with TRBJ2-5; TRBD1 aligns across 8 bases. Per germline, CDR1 MRHNA and CDR2 SNTAGT. V gave up 6 bases and J gave up 5 bases; unmatched junction bases: 8. This CDR3 region has 14 residues. The CDR3 spells CASSLNRGSETQYF. CDR3 nucleotide sequence: TGTGCCAGCAGCTTAAACAGGGGGTCGGAGACCCAGTACTTC.